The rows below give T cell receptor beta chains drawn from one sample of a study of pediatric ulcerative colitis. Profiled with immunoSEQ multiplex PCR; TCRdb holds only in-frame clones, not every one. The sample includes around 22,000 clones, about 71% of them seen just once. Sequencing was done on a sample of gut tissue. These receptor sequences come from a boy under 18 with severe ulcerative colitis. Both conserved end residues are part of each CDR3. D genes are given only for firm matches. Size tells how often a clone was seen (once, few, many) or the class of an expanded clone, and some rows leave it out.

DNA: TGTGCCAGCAGCCGAGCACAGGGTGTAGGCACTGAAGCTTTCTTT; CDR3: CASSRAQGVGTEAFF; J: TRBJ1-1; V: TRBV7-8; size: NA; D: NA
DNA: TGTGCCAGCAGTGAATCGGCAAATCCCCGGGCTTTCTTT; CDR3: CASSESANPRAFF; J: TRBJ1-1; V: TRBV25-1; size: NA; D: NA
DNA: TGCGCCAGCAGCCTACTACAGGGGGATAATTCACCCCTCCACTTT; CDR3: CASSLLQGDNSPLHF; J: TRBJ1-6; V: TRBV4-1; size: few; D: TRBD1
DNA: TGCGCCAGCAGCTTGTTTAGCGGGAACACCGGGGAGCTGTTTTTT; CDR3: CASSLFSGNTGELFF; J: TRBJ2-2; V: TRBV5-1; size: NA; D: NA
DNA: TGTGCCAGCAGCTCACCCGGAAACACCATATATTTT; CDR3: CASSSPGNTIYF; J: TRBJ1-3; V: TRBV7-9; size: NA; D: NA
DNA: TGTGCCTGTACCCCGGCTTCAAGCTCCTACAATGAGCAGTTCTTC; CDR3: CACTPASSSYNEQFF; J: TRBJ2-1; V: TRBV30; size: NA; D: NA
DNA: TGTGCCAGCAGCAAAAAAAGGACAGTACATAGCAATCAGCCCCAGCATTTT; CDR3: CASSKKRTVHSNQPQHF; J: TRBJ1-5; V: TRBV21-1; size: few; D: NA
DNA: TGCGCCAGCAGCTTGGCCAGCGGGGGTTGGGGTGAGCAGTTCTTC; CDR3: CASSLASGGWGEQFF; J: TRBJ2-1; V: TRBV5-1; size: once; D: TRBD2
DNA: TGCGCCAGCAGCCCCCTCGCGGGGGACCTCGGGAAACTGTTTTTT; CDR3: CASSPLAGDLGKLFF; J: TRBJ1-4; V: TRBV4-1; size: few; D: NA
DNA: TGCGCCAGCAGCTTGGGCCCCGGAACCACTGAAGCTTTCTTT; CDR3: CASSLGPGTTEAFF; J: TRBJ1-1; V: TRBV5-1; size: NA; D: NA
DNA: TGTGCCTGGAGTACTCGCGGGCGGAACACCATATATTTT; CDR3: CAWSTRGRNTIYF; J: TRBJ1-3; V: TRBV30; size: NA; D: NA
DNA: TGTGCCAGCAGCTCCGGGTGGCAGGGCGGCTATGGCTACACCTTC; CDR3: CASSSGWQGGYGYTF; J: TRBJ1-2; V: TRBV7-9; size: once; D: NA
DNA: TGTGCCAGCAGGCAGGGGTCCTACAATCAGCCCCAGCATTTT; CDR3: CASRQGSYNQPQHF; J: TRBJ1-5; V: TRBV6-1; size: NA; D: NA
DNA: TGTGCCAGCAGCCGCGACAGGGGCCTTTTCTACGAGCAGTACTTC; CDR3: CASSRDRGLFYEQYF; J: TRBJ2-7; V: TRBV2; size: NA; D: TRBD1